Here is one T cell receptor (beta chain) with its context. This specimen belongs to a study of T cell changes during pregnancy in multiple sclerosis. The CDR3 spans 14 residues. V was clipped by 5 bases and J by 4 bases, with 14 bases between them. The germline CDR1 and CDR2 sequences are SGHTA and FQGNSA. Assay used: immunoSEQ multiplex PCR; TCRdb lists only in-frame clones, some missing. The sample lists 35,000 to 40,000 clones, around 90% occurring once. The clonotype originates from a female donor in good health, enrolled as a control in a pregnancy study. Specimen: CD4+ T cells from peripheral blood mononuclear cells, collected after pregnancy. The chain combines TRBV7-2 with TRBJ2-5, with D hard to call. The CDR3 loop is CASSRSTPSETQYF. DNA of the CDR3: TGTGCCAGCAGCCGATCGACTCCTTCAGAGACCCAGTACTTC.